This T cell receptor (beta chain) stems from a study of control samples from healthy donors and cancer patients. Assay: immunoSEQ multiplex PCR; the TCRdb copy retains only in-frame clones and omits some. The sample records roughly 100,000 clones, 90% to 95% being singletons. The origin of this receptor is a woman in her thirties in good health. Sequences were obtained from blood.

As DNA, the CDR3 is TGTGCCAGCAGCTTAGCACTAGCTACCGGGGAGCTGTTTTTT. Protein product: CASSLALATGELFF. The V call is TRBV11-2, the J call TRBJ2-2; D is perhaps TRBD2 (6 bases). Germline CDR1 is SGHAT and CDR2 is FQNNGV. This CDR3 has 14 amino acids. The V end lost 1 base, the J end lost 5 bases, and 8 bases lay between the germline ends.